This T cell receptor beta chain was recorded in a study of identifying expanded T cells in peripheral blood (dated by TCRdb to about 2019). Broadly, across the study: Technical replicates were generated by sequencing separate aliquots of the same genomic DNA pool, and four replicates were compared pairwise. Beyond this particular receptor, the publication reports: Both the number of clones called differentially abundant and the false-positive rate were significantly reduced by the beta-binomial model across all healthy-donor time intervals. The authors expected that biological variance in healthy repertoires might rise further over much longer intervals, such as months to years. Variance in clone template counts between approximately two-week samples significantly increased with total template count across all healthy donors. Between technical replicates the binomial model flagged 0.9 to 1.5 differentially abundant clones, whereas over approximately two weeks the binomial model flagged about 16.4 and over approximately four weeks approximately 20.

Regarding this clone: The target of this receptor is not known. Per-nucleotide qualities are absent, and no much larger clonotype sits a single base away.

V and J lose 6 bases and 7 bases, and a span of 16 bases separates them. The CDR3 runs 14 amino acids, cysteine and phenylalanine included. CDR3 DNA is the only sequence kept; it has 42 bases, read in frame from the first base. CDR1 and CDR2 are read off the germline V gene (reference sequence) as MNHEY and SMNVEV. No immune events, such as infections, were documented for the healthy donors during the collection period. To calibrate time-dependent variance in a beta-binomial model of T-cell clone differential abundance, blood repertoires from healthy donors were used as a training cohort. The training cohort was composed of around ten healthy donors, 3 female and 7 male. On average the donors were about 45 years old, and their ages spanned 29 to 64 years. Whole blood from each healthy donor was obtained from a commercial supplier and was collected at three time points approximately 13 days apart. For immunosequencing, genomic DNA was extracted from whole blood that had not been sorted.

TCRbeta CDR3 regions were profiled with the immunoSEQ Assay using bias-controlled multiplex PCR amplification of genomic DNA. In the source study's methods: To quantify the absolute abundance of each unique TCRbeta CDR3 region, the sequences were collapsed and filtered. Differential abundance was assessed using a binomial (Fisher-equivalent) model and a beta-binomial model in which time-dependent variance fitted from healthy donors was added. Clones with fewer than 5 combined templates were removed, and a clone was called differentially abundant if the clone's Benjamini-Hochberg FDR was below 0.01. In the beta-binomial model, variance was expressed as a function of the total template count across the two samples, in the form v = (b*log(k)+a)^2. TCRdb took over this immuneACCESS table, retaining in-frame rearrangements with V and J assigned. Such tables are incomplete; in checked studies, under half of the missing clones stem from an unresolved V gene, and the remainder is unexplained. V, J and clone size derive from that table, while D and trimming were established from the DNA sequence. The sample table lists about 54,000 clones, approximately 89% of them with a count of one. Clones ranked in the top ten supply 3.6% of the sample.

The TCR comes from a person between 18 and 70 years old in good health. The sequenced sample consisted of blood. The chain uses TRBV27 and TRBJ2-1; perhaps TRBD2 is the D gene, with 5 bases matching. The CDR3 protein is CASRLDYGGNEQFF. The bases read TGTGCCAGCAGACTTGACTATGGTGGGAATGAGCAGTTCTTC.